Presented here are 29 T cell receptor beta chains from one specimen sequenced in a study of blood T cell repertoires in COVID-19. This table comes from immunoSEQ multiplex PCR, and its TCRdb copy is limited to in-frame clones, with some not included. The data contain 45,000 to 60,000 clones, around 81% of them singletons. The specimen sequenced was peripheral blood. The receptors derive from an elderly man with COVID-19, enrolled during active disease.

This chain's CDR3 is CAWTQDRTSSGYTF. CDR3 nucleotide sequence: TGTGCCTGGACCCAAGACAGGACCTCTAGCGGCTACACCTTC. The chain recombines TRBV30 with TRBJ1-2; a possible D gene is TRBD1 (6 bases). This CDR3 comprises 14 residues. The germline V gene has CDR1 GTSNPN and CDR2 SVGIG (reference sequence). Trimming left V 4 bases short and J 8 bases short, with 20 bases between.

The J gene is TRBJ1-1, the V gene TRBV19, with 10 bases fitting TRBD1. This CDR3 is built from 14 residues. The germline CDR1 and CDR2 sequences are LNHDA and SQIVND (reference sequence). The J segment lost 0 bases and the V segment lost 10 bases, leaving 5 bases of the junction unmatched. The chain's CDR3 is CATATGGVNTEAFF. The CDR3 DNA reads TGTGCCACCGCGACAGGGGGCGTGAACACTGAAGCTTTCTTT.

The chain carries TRBV9 and TRBJ2-2, with D possibly TRBD2 on 6 matching bases. The V end was cut by 0 bases, the J end by 5 bases, with 14 bases between. The CDR3 loop spans 16 amino acids. The germline CDR1 and CDR2 sequences are SGDLS and YYNGEE. This CDR3 reads CASSVVASVTTGELFF. The CDR3 DNA follows: TGTGCCAGCAGCGTAGTCGCTAGCGTTACAACCGGGGAGCTGTTTTTT. The whole variable domain, filled in from reference TRBV9 and TRBJ2-2, reads DSGVTQTPKHLITATGQRVTLRCSPRSGDLSVYWYQQSLDQGLQFLIQYYNGEERAKGNILERFSAQQFPDLHSELNLSSLELGDSALYFCASSVVASVTTGELFFGEGSRLTVL.

The chain is built from TRBV4-3 and TRBJ2-2; D unclear. The CDR3 length is 15 residues. Trimming shortened V by 0 bases and J by 4 bases, and 9 bases separated the two germline ends. Germline CDR1 is LGHNA and CDR2 is YSLEER. The CDR3 DNA is TGCGCCAGCAGCCAAGAAAGGTGGAGCACCGGGGAGCTGTTTTTT. It translates to CASSQERWSTGELFF.

The J gene is TRBJ1-4, the V gene TRBV6-4; D is possibly TRBD1 (6 bases). The ends were cut back, 5 bases at V and 4 bases at J, with 11 bases in the middle. CDR3 length equals 14 residues. Germline V gene lookup returns CDR1 MRHNA and CDR2 SNTAGT. Here the CDR3 reads CASSRTALNEKLFF. The CDR3 bases are TGTGCCAGCAGTAGGACAGCCCTTAATGAAAAACTGTTTTTT.

This clone showed up just once. The J gene is TRBJ1-3, the V gene TRBV2; D may be TRBD1 (6 bases). CDR1 and CDR2 from the germline V gene are SNHLY and FYNNEI. There are 16 residues in the CDR3. The germline V and J ends were trimmed by 8 bases and 3 bases, with 20 bases remaining between them. This chain's CDR3 is CASFTTQGQGGNTIYF. CDR3 DNA sequence: TGTGCCAGCTTCACAACCCAGGGGCAAGGTGGAAACACCATATATTTT.

The chain joins TRBV10-3 to TRBJ1-1, with D possibly matching TRBD1 (6 bases). Germline CDR1 and CDR2: ENHRY and SYGVKD. V dropped 3 bases and J dropped 1 base, with 9 bases sitting between them. The CDR3 runs 14 residues. Here the CDR3 reads CAISEDRWNTEAFF. CDR3 DNA: TGTGCCATCAGTGAAGACAGGTGGAACACTGAAGCTTTCTTT.

The genes are TRBV6-5 and TRBJ1-5; D is perhaps TRBD1 (5 bases). Germline CDR1 and CDR2: MNHEY and SVGAGI. CDR3 length: 15 residues. V lost 8 bases and J lost 4, with 18 bases in between. The CDR3 sequence is CASVREGLLNQPQHF. The DNA for the CDR3 is TGTGCCAGCGTCAGGGAGGGTTTACTGAATCAGCCCCAGCATTTT.

The chain recombines TRBV4-3 with TRBJ1-2; perhaps TRBD1 as D (6 bases). Germline V gives CDR1 LGHNA, CDR2 YSLEER. V gave up 1 base and J gave up 5 bases, with 20 bases separating them. The CDR3 consists of 17 residues. The CDR3 loop reads CASSQGAGDQLRYGYTF. Here the CDR3 DNA reads TGCGCCAGCAGCCAAGGGGCAGGGGATCAGTTGAGGTATGGCTACACCTTC.

The chain employs TRBV7-2 and TRBJ2-1; D remains unclear. CDR1 SGHTA and CDR2 FQGNSA come from the germline V gene. The V and J ends lost 4 bases and 5 bases respectively, with 6 bases between them. This CDR3 comprises 12 residues. The CDR3 nucleotides are TGTGCCAGCAGCTCACCTAACAATGAGCAGTTCTTC. Residues: CASSSPNNEQFF. The variable domain in full, completed from reference TRBV7-2 and TRBJ2-1, reads GAGVSQSPSNKVTEKGKDVELRCDPISGHTALYWYRQSLGQGLEFLIYFQGNSAPDKSGLPSDRFSAERTGGSVSTLTIQRTQQEDSAVYLCASSSPNNEQFFGPGTRLTVL.

Concerning this clone: Germline is not matched at one junction end, which may reflect a read error. Other DNA variants within this sample encode the same CDR3. The rearrangement joins TRBV11-2 to TRBJ1-1; D remains unclear. The CDR3 is 11 residues long. The V gene's germline CDR1 is SGHAT and CDR2 FQNNGV. In DNA form, the CDR3 reads TGTGCCAGCAGCCCTTCCACTGAAGCCTTCTTT. Translated, it gives CASSPSTEAFF. The full variable domain, completed using reference TRBV11-2 and TRBJ1-1, is EAGVAQSPRYKIIEKRQSVAFWCNPISGHATLYWYQQILGQGPKLLIQFQNNGVVDDSQLPKDRFSAERLKGVDSTLKIQPAKLEDSAVYLCASSPSTEAFFGQGTRLTVV.

This sequence joins TRBV7-2 and TRBJ2-5; tentative D call: TRBD1 (5 bases). The V gene's germline CDR1 is SGHTA and CDR2 FQGNSA. The CDR3 length is 14 residues. The germline V and J ends were trimmed by 5 bases and 2 bases, with 12 bases remaining between them. CDR3 sequence (DNA): TGTGCCAGCAGCCGTACAGGATTTCAAGAGACCCAGTACTTC. Protein: CASSRTGFQETQYF.

The genes are TRBV7-2 and TRBJ1-1; 7 bases fit TRBD1. Unmatched junction bases numbered 8, after V lost 4 bases and J lost 3 bases. The CDR3 totals 15 residues. Per germline, CDR1 SGHTA and CDR2 FQGNSA. CDR3 sequence: CASSSQQGYYTEAFF. CDR3 coding DNA: TGTGCCAGCAGCTCCCAACAGGGGTACTACACTGAAGCTTTCTTT.

The chain carries TRBV4-2 and TRBJ1-2; no clear D gene. Germline V gene sequence: CDR1 LGHNA, CDR2 YNFKEQ. The V end lost 0 bases, the J end lost 3 bases, and 11 bases lay between the germline ends. The CDR3 sequence is 15 residues long. The CDR3 protein is CASSQEITEYYGYTF. The DNA of the CDR3 is TGTGCCAGCAGCCAAGAGATCACGGAGTACTATGGCTACACCTTC.

The table lists this clone with a few counts. This chain links TRBV7-2 with TRBJ2-5, with 7 bases lining up with TRBD1. Germline assignment: CDR1 SGHTA and CDR2 FQGNSA. Losses at the gene ends were 0 bases for V and 2 bases for J; bases not matched to a gene: 3. The CDR3 consists of 15 residues. CDR3 in amino acids: CASSLAGTEQETQYF. CDR3 sequence (DNA): TGTGCCAGCAGCTTAGCAGGGACAGAGCAAGAGACCCAGTACTTC.

The chain uses TRBV5-1 and TRBJ1-2, with 8 positions matching TRBD1. V was pared by 0 bases and J by 7 bases, with 8 bases of the junction left unmatched. Germline V gene sequence: CDR1 SGHRS, CDR2 YFSETQ. The length of the CDR3 is 15 residues. The CDR3 bases are TGCGCCAGCAGCTTGGCCGGGACAGGTTCTTTTGGCTACACCTTC. This gives the protein CASSLAGTGSFGYTF.

This chain uses TRBV25-1 with TRBJ2-5; tentatively, D is TRBD1 (7 bases). The V gene lost 2 bases and the J gene lost 4 bases, with 17 bases spanning the gap. This CDR3 region has 16 residues. In germline, CDR1 is MGHDK, CDR2 SYGVNS. Written as DNA, the CDR3 is TGTGCCAGCAGTGAACCCAGGAGGGGGCTCCGAGAGACCCAGTACTTC. Amino acid sequence: CASSEPRRGLRETQYF.

The CDR3 DNA sequence: TGCGCCAGCAGCTTGCAGGGCCAAAAAAACATTCAGTACTTC. Encoded protein: CASSLQGQKNIQYF. The chain is built from TRBV5-1 and TRBJ2-4, with D perhaps TRBD1 (5 bases). Germline V gives CDR1 SGHRS, CDR2 YFSETQ. V gave up 1 base and J gave up 4 bases, with 9 bases separating them. This CDR3 comprises 14 residues.

This chain joins TRBV19 and TRBJ1-1, with D possibly being TRBD1 (6 bases). V was trimmed by 5 bases and J by 4 bases, leaving 17 bases between them. The CDR3 consists of 15 residues. The germline V gene encodes CDR1 LNHDA and CDR2 SQIVND (reference sequence). The CDR3 sequence: CASSSGTIGATEAFF. Here the CDR3 DNA reads TGTGCCAGTAGTTCCGGGACAATTGGCGCCACTGAAGCTTTCTTT.

The J gene is TRBJ1-2, the V gene TRBV5-6; TRBD1 matches at 10 bases. The germline V gene encodes CDR1 SGHDT and CDR2 YYEEEE. There are 16 residues in the CDR3. V was clipped by 6 bases and J by 2 bases; unmatched bases: 10. This CDR3 is CASIGPGQGSNYGYTF. The CDR3 DNA reads TGTGCCAGCATCGGCCCGGGACAGGGGTCAAACTATGGCTACACCTTC.

The chain is built from TRBV6-2 or TRBV6-3 and TRBJ1-1, with a possible D match to TRBD1 (6 bases). Germline lookup yields CDR1 MNHEY and CDR2 SVGEGT. This CDR3 has 15 residues. V was trimmed by 4 bases and J by 5 bases, leaving 17 bases between them. The chain's CDR3 is CASSFYDTGQTEAFF. The CDR3 bases are TGTGCCAGCAGTTTTTATGATACAGGGCAGACTGAAGCTTTCTTT.

This clone was observed many times. The V gene is TRBV24-1, the J gene TRBJ2-7, with 7 bases aligning to TRBD2. The CDR3 is 13 amino acids. The trim removed 6 bases at V and 4 bases at J, leaving 5 bases unmatched. Germline V gives CDR1 KGHDR, CDR2 SFDVKD. DNA of the CDR3: TGTGCCACCAGTTCTAGCGGAGCTTACGAGCAGTACTTC. It codes for CATSSSGAYEQYF.

This rearrangement joins TRBV6-5 to TRBJ1-3, with a weak D call TRBD1 (5 bases). Germline CDR1 MNHEY, CDR2 SVGAGI. Trimming took off 6 bases at V and 8 bases at J, with 17 bases between the two ends. The CDR3 contains 14 residues. The CDR3 here is CASRAPGGAHTIYF. CDR3 sequence (DNA): TGTGCCAGCAGGGCCCCGGGTGGGGCCCACACCATATATTTT.

This chain uses TRBV18 with TRBJ1-5; weak D call: TRBD1 (5 bases). CDR1 and CDR2 (germline): KGHSH, LQKENI. The V gene lost 1 base and the J gene lost 3 bases, with 13 bases spanning the gap. The CDR3 contains 16 residues. CDR3 loop: CASSPRLGQFNQPQHF. The CDR3 region has the DNA TGTGCCAGCTCACCACGACTCGGACAATTCAATCAGCCCCAGCATTTT.

This clone occurred many times. The chain uses TRBV19 and TRBJ1-1; TRBD1 is a possible D gene (5 bases). Germline-derived CDR1 and CDR2 are LNHDA and SQIVND (reference sequence). There are 14 residues in the CDR3. V gave up 7 bases and J gave up 3 bases, with 15 bases separating them. CDR3 sequence reads: CASIAGNWDTEAFF. The CDR3 DNA reads TGTGCCAGTATTGCAGGGAATTGGGACACTGAAGCTTTCTTT.

This sequence joins TRBV28 and TRBJ2-3; 9 bases are shared with TRBD2. The J segment lost 2 bases and the V segment lost 7 bases, leaving 13 bases of the junction unmatched. This CDR3 is 17 amino acids long. Germline values: CDR1 MDHEN, CDR2 SYDVKM. CDR3 residues: CASNLASGGKDTDTQYF. In DNA form, the CDR3 reads TGTGCCAGCAACCTAGCAAGCGGGGGGAAAGACACAGATACGCAGTATTTT.

The rearrangement links TRBV11-3 to TRBJ2-3, with TRBD2 matching 8 bases. Germline CDR1 is SGHNT and CDR2 is YENEEA. J gave up 6 bases and V 1 base, and 6 bases lay outside the gene matches. This CDR3 region has 15 residues. CDR3 sequence: CASSLGPGGSDTQYF. In DNA form, the CDR3 reads TGTGCCAGCAGCTTAGGGCCGGGGGGGTCGGATACGCAGTATTTT.

This rearrangement joins TRBV6-5 to TRBJ2-5, with a tentative D call TRBD1 (5 bases). This CDR3 is built from 15 residues. Trimming pared 5 bases from V and 0 bases from J, leaving 13 bases between. Looked up from germline, CDR1 is MNHEY and CDR2 is SVGAGI. For the CDR3, the DNA is TGTGCCAGCAGTCCACAGGTCGGGTACCAAGAGACCCAGTACTTC. This codes for CASSPQVGYQETQYF.

The chain recombines TRBV11-2 with TRBJ1-2; D might be TRBD1 (6 bases). The CDR3 is 15 residues long. The V end lost 4 bases, the J end lost 5 bases, and 17 bases lay between the germline ends. Germline values: CDR1 SGHAT, CDR2 FQNNGV. CDR3 amino acids: CASSSVKGQDYGYTF. The CDR3 DNA reads TGTGCCAGCAGCTCAGTAAAGGGACAAGATTATGGCTACACCTTC.